This TCR beta chain derives from a study of blood T cell repertoires in COVID-19. This CDR3 is 13 amino acids long. Trimming shortened V by 3 bases and J by 3 bases, and 9 bases separated the two germline ends. Germline CDR1 reads LGHNA; CDR2 reads YSLEER. Repertoires were generated with immunoSEQ multiplex PCR, while TCRdb's copy carries only in-frame clones and drops some. Of 190,000 or so clones in the sample, about 80% were seen once. The specimen was PBMCs or T cells enriched from blood (not recorded which). This chain joins TRBV4-3 and TRBJ2-7, with TRBD1 as a possible D gene (5 bases). The sequence came from a man aged 35-49 years who had recovered from COVID-19. CDR3 bases: TGCGCCAGCAGCCAGCACAGGTACTACGAGCAGTACTTC. It is translated as CASSQHRYYEQYF.